The TCR beta chain described here comes from a study of technical replicates of blood from several donors. V was clipped by 5 bases and J by 2 bases; unmatched bases: 4. The CDR3 is made up of 14 amino acids. Germline CDR1 and CDR2: SEHNR and FQNEAQ (reference sequence). Here immunoSEQ multiplex PCR was the method, and the copy in TCRdb shows in-frame clones only, minus some. The table has 70,000 or so clones, approximately 92% seen once. Sequenced sample: T cells isolated from PBMCs. The chain links TRBV7-9 to TRBJ2-7, with 9 bases identical to TRBD1. The source is a human donor in good health. CDR3 coding DNA: TGTGCCAGCAGCCTAGGGACAGGGACCTACGAGCAGTACTTC. Translation gives CASSLGTGTYEQYF.